One and the same sample provided the 10 T cell receptor beta chains below, sequenced in a study of beta chain features in type 1 diabetes. Expressed TCRB transcripts were sequenced because the entire RNA isolate underwent reverse transcription. Libraries were prepared by immunoSEQ multiplex PCR; TCRdb keeps only in-frame clonotypes and omits some of them. Of roughly 350,000 clones listed, 11% are singletons. Sample: naive CD4+ T cells from blood. These receptors originate from a woman aged 25 to 39 in good health.

The chain recombines TRBV9 with TRBJ2-1; 11 positions match TRBD2. Trimming at V came to 1 base and at J to 4 bases, leaving 7 bases not matched to a gene. The germline V gene has CDR1 SGDLS and CDR2 YYNGEE. The CDR3 loop spans 17 amino acids. CDR3 in amino acids: CASSVIGTSGGYNEQFF. CDR3 sequence (DNA): TGTGCCAGCAGCGTAATAGGCACTAGCGGGGGTTACAATGAGCAGTTCTTC.

The rearrangement links TRBV28 to TRBJ1-1, with D unresolved. CDR1 MDHEN and CDR2 SYDVKM come from the germline V gene. V lost 6 bases and J lost 0, with 5 bases in between. The CDR3 loop spans 12 amino acids. CDR3 DNA sequence: TGTGCCAGCAGATCGGTGAACACTGAAGCTTTCTTT. It yields the protein CASRSVNTEAFF.

This rearrangement joins TRBV18 to TRBJ1-5; TRBD1 matches 8 bases. The ends lost 2 bases at V and 4 bases at J; junction bases unmatched: 4. Germline V gene sequence: CDR1 KGHSH, CDR2 LQKENI. CDR3 length equals 15 residues. The CDR3 DNA reads as TGTGCCAGCTCACCAATAGGACAGGGAAATCAGCCCCAGCATTTT. This codes for CASSPIGQGNQPQHF. The complete variable domain, with remaining parts taken from reference TRBV18 and TRBJ1-5, reads NAGVMQNPRHLVRRRGQEARLRCSPMKGHSHVYWYRQLPEEGLKFMVYLQKENIIDESGMPKERFSAEFPKEGPSILRIQQVVRGDSAAYFCASSPIGQGNQPQHFGDGTRLSIL.

The CDR3 here is CASSQDTRGSRSGYTF. CDR3 nucleotides: TGTGCCAGCAGCCAAGATACTCGGGGTTCGAGGAGTGGCTACACCTTC. The rearrangement uses TRBV4-2 and TRBJ1-2; D is ambiguous. Trimming cost V 0 bases and J 7 bases, with 18 bases left between them. The CDR3 loop spans 16 amino acids. CDR1 and CDR2 from the germline V gene are LGHNA and YNFKEQ.

This chain joins TRBV6-5 and TRBJ1-2, with TRBD1 identical over 7 bases. The junction had 16 bases not matched to a gene; V was cut back by 4 bases and J by 8 bases. The CDR3 loop spans 16 amino acids. Germline V CDR1 and CDR2: MNHEY, SVGAGI. CDR3: CASSLTGVPGPGGYTF. CDR3 DNA sequence: TGTGCCAGCAGTTTAACAGGGGTACCCGGTCCGGGGGGCTACACCTTC.

This chain joins TRBV2 and TRBJ2-7; D perhaps matches TRBD2 (5 bases). The CDR3 sequence is 13 residues long. V was trimmed by 4 bases and J by 6 bases, leaving 13 bases between them. The germline gives CDR1 SNHLY, CDR2 FYNNEI. The DNA of the CDR3 is TGTGCCAGCAGTGTGACGGGAACCTTCGAGCAGTACTTC. Translation: CASSVTGTFEQYF. Full variable domain (missing parts from reference TRBV2 and TRBJ2-7): EPEVTQTPSHQVTQMGQEVILRCVPISNHLYFYWYRQILGQKVEFLVSFYNNEISEKSEIFDDQFSVERPDGSNFTLKIRSTKLEDSAMYFCASSVTGTFEQYFGPGTRLTVT.

A few counts support this clone. The rearrangement links TRBV28 to TRBJ2-5; 11 bases line up with TRBD2. The length of the CDR3 is 15 residues. The V gene's germline CDR1 is MDHEN and CDR2 SYDVKM. The ends lost 4 bases at V and 5 bases at J; junction bases unmatched: 6. The CDR3 reads CASSSSRLAGETQYF. The CDR3 DNA sequence: TGTGCCAGCAGTTCCTCGAGACTAGCGGGGGAGACCCAGTACTTC.

In its sample, this clone was seen a few times. V is TRBV7-9 and J is TRBJ2-7, with 10 positions matching TRBD2. Germline V gene lookup returns CDR1 SEHNR and CDR2 FQNEAQ (reference sequence). The trim removed 1 base at V and 4 bases at J, leaving 4 bases unmatched. The CDR3 covers 15 residues. CDR3 loop: CASSLDLAGVYEQYF. The CDR3 region has the DNA TGTGCCAGCAGCTTAGATCTAGCGGGAGTGTACGAGCAGTACTTC.

This chain joins TRBV7-3 and TRBJ2-2; the D is unclear. CDR1 is SGHTA, CDR2 FQGTGA, per germline. The CDR3 is 13 residues long. The V and J ends lost 5 bases and 5 bases respectively, with 9 bases between them. CDR3 bases: TGTGCCAGCAGCATCCTCAGAACCGGGGAGCTGTTTTTT. It yields the protein CASSILRTGELFF.

This clone showed up just a few times. The chain is built from TRBV30 and TRBJ2-1, with D uncertain. The germline V and J ends were trimmed by 0 bases and 4 bases, with 22 bases remaining between them. CDR3 length equals 18 residues. From germline, CDR1 is GTSNPN and CDR2 SVGIG (reference sequence). This chain's CDR3 is CAWSVNYLTTSLYNEQFF. The CDR3 nucleotides read TGTGCCTGGAGTGTAAATTATCTTACGACATCCTTATACAATGAGCAGTTCTTC.